The entry below gives a single TCR beta chain sequence along with its context. The antigen remains undetermined. One junction end does not reproduce the germline sequence, and a read error may be involved. CDR3 length: 13 amino acids. CDR1 is SGDLS and CDR2 is YYNGEE in the germline V gene. This record comes from a study of cytomegalovirus exposure and HLA in healthy donors. Findings and limits, study-wide: The listing of roughly 160 TCR beta chains classed them as cytomegalovirus-associated. Among the CMV-associated chains, a few were confirmed in vitro as specific for CMV antigens. Differences between HLA loci emerged in a later analysis of TCR association rates, with DRB1 most and HLA-C fewest.

Both 60 Vbeta primers and 13 Jbeta primers went into the PCR. Profiling relied on immunoSEQ multiplex PCR, and the TCRdb table lists in-frame clones only, not all of them. The sample includes 120,000 to 150,000 clones, about four fifths seen only once; the top ten take approximately 6%. Sequenced sample: PBMCs. This sequence was found in a man aged 25 to 40 in good health and CMV-seropositive. The chain is built from TRBV9 and TRBJ1-5; TRBD1 agrees at 7 bases. The CDR3 loop reads CASSQGGKQPQHF. In DNA, the CDR3 is TGTGCCAGCAGCCAAGGGGGCAAGCAGCCCCAGCATTTT.